The 32 T cell receptor beta chains reported below all come from one sample, sequenced in a study of T cell responses to AZD1222 COVID-19 vaccine. Here immunoSEQ multiplex PCR was the method, and the copy in TCRdb shows in-frame clones only, minus some. The data contain some 140,000 clones, roughly nine tenths of them seen just once; the ten biggest clones take up 3% to 3.5%. The input for sequencing was peripheral blood, taken on day 0 of AZD1222 vaccination. The source of these receptors is an adult in good health.

CDR3 DNA sequence: TGTGCCAGCAGCACCCCAATAGGGGTCGCGGATTCACCCCTCCACTTT. Amino acids: CASSTPIGVADSPLHF. The J gene is TRBJ1-6, the V gene TRBV9; a possible D gene is TRBD1 (5 bases). Germline values: CDR1 SGDLS, CDR2 YYNGEE. Trimming left V 4 bases short and J 8 bases short, with 19 bases between. The CDR3 runs 16 residues.

The chain uses TRBV5-8 and TRBJ1-1, with 7 bases lining up with TRBD1. V lost 4 bases, J lost 1 base, and 7 bases stayed unmatched. Germline-derived CDR1 and CDR2 are SGHTS and YDEGEE. This CDR3 spans 15 amino acids. This chain's CDR3 is CASSPKTGTNTEAFF. The CDR3 region has the DNA TGTGCCAGCAGCCCTAAGACAGGGACGAACACTGAAGCTTTCTTT.

The rearrangement links TRBV10-3 to TRBJ2-2; unclear D gene. V was cut by 11 bases and J by 0 bases, with 16 bases left in between. CDR1 is ENHRY and CDR2 is SYGVKD in the germline V gene. The CDR3 is made up of 15 amino acids. CDR3 coding DNA: TGTGCCTCCACCCAGCTAGAGTCGAACACCGGGGAGCTGTTTTTT. Translated: CASTQLESNTGELFF.

V and J are TRBV7-2 and TRBJ2-3; 10 positions agree with TRBD2. Germline CDR1 is SGHTA and CDR2 is FQGNSA. J lost 7 bases, V lost 5 bases, and 6 bases had no gene match. The CDR3 has 14 residues. The chain's CDR3 is CASSPAGGPNTQYF. The DNA for the CDR3 is TGTGCCAGCAGCCCAGCGGGGGGGCCGAATACGCAGTATTTT.

The CDR3 here is CASSVEAVAGYEQYF. In nucleotides, the CDR3 is TGTGCCAGCAGCGTAGAGGCGGTAGCGGGGTACGAGCAGTACTTC. The chain uses TRBV9 and TRBJ2-7, with 8 positions matching TRBD2. Trimming cost V 0 bases and J 4 bases; bases outside gene matches: 6. The CDR3 covers 15 residues. Germline V CDR1 and CDR2: SGDLS, YYNGEE.

This chain connects TRBV6-6 to TRBJ2-3, with TRBD2 identical over 13 bases. The J segment lost 2 bases and the V segment lost 5 bases, leaving 4 bases of the junction unmatched. The CDR3 loop spans 16 amino acids. Germline-derived CDR1 and CDR2 are MNHNY and SVGAGI (reference sequence). CDR3 loop: CASSRGLAGVTDTQYF. The CDR3 nucleotides read TGTGCCAGCAGTCGAGGACTAGCGGGGGTCACAGATACGCAGTATTTT.

The rearrangement uses TRBV4-2 and TRBJ2-5; D is undetermined. The CDR3 has 15 amino acids. V was clipped by 0 bases and J by 1 base, with 9 bases between them. CDR1 is LGHNA and CDR2 is YNFKEQ in the germline V gene. CDR3 nucleotides: TGTGCCAGCAGCCAAGAAGGGTGGAGCCAAGAGACCCAGTACTTC. It codes for CASSQEGWSQETQYF.

The chain couples TRBV28 to TRBJ2-3, with D uncertain. Trimming took 5 bases from V and 8 from J, leaving 8 bases between them. The length of the CDR3 is 11 residues. Germline V gene sequence: CDR1 MDHEN, CDR2 SYDVKM. The CDR3 coding sequence is TGTGCCAGCAGTATGCAGAGTACGCAGTATTTT. It is translated as CASSMQSTQYF.

V is TRBV28 and J is TRBJ1-2; a weak D match, TRBD1 (6 bases). The CDR3 is 12 residues long. Between the trimmed V and J ends, which lost 4 bases and 5 bases, there was a span of 8 bases. The V gene's germline CDR1 is MDHEN and CDR2 SYDVKM. CDR3 amino acids: CASSWQGYGYTF. The DNA of the CDR3 is TGTGCCAGCAGTTGGCAGGGGTATGGCTACACCTTC.

The chain employs TRBV27 and TRBJ2-2, with a weak D call TRBD2 (7 bases). CDR3 length: 17 residues. V dropped 5 bases and J dropped 0 bases, with 16 bases sitting between them. Germline V gene sequence: CDR1 MNHEY, CDR2 SMNVEV (reference sequence). The CDR3 sequence is CASSQPRGASNTGELFF. The CDR3 DNA sequence: TGTGCCAGCAGTCAGCCCCGGGGGGCCTCGAACACCGGGGAGCTGTTTTTT.

This clone was detected once. The chain employs TRBV6-5 and TRBJ1-4; D may be TRBD1 (5 bases). This CDR3 comprises 15 residues. Germline CDR1 is MNHEY and CDR2 is SVGAGI. Trimming pared 1 base from V and 6 bases from J, leaving 12 bases between. The CDR3 DNA reads TGTGCCAGCAGTTACTGGGCTGTAGGGGATGAAAAACTGTTTTTT. Amino acid sequence: CASSYWAVGDEKLFF.

This clone was detected only once. The chain recombines TRBV6-1 with TRBJ2-7; D not certain. V lost 2 bases and J lost 3, with 2 bases in between. The CDR3 has 11 residues. From germline, CDR1 is MNHNS and CDR2 SASEGT. CDR3 DNA sequence: TGTGCCAGCAGTGAAAACTACGAGCAGTACTTC. It translates to CASSENYEQYF.

The V and J genes are TRBV7-2 and TRBJ1-3; D is unclear. The CDR3 is 16 amino acids. V was cut by 1 base and J by 0 bases, with 10 bases left in between. Germline CDR1 is SGHTA and CDR2 is FQGNSA. CDR3 loop: CASSLVASDSGNTIYF. The CDR3 region has the DNA TGTGCCAGCAGCTTAGTAGCCTCTGACTCTGGAAACACCATATATTTT.

Here the CDR3 DNA reads TGTGCCAGCAGCTCTGGACAGGGAGCCTACGAGCAGTACTTC. It codes for CASSSGQGAYEQYF. The V call is TRBV7-6, the J call TRBJ2-7; 8 nucleotides align to TRBD1. The CDR3 is 14 amino acids. Germline assignment: CDR1 SGHVS and CDR2 FNYEAQ. Germline trimming cut 4 bases from V and 2 bases from J; bases unmatched to any gene: 4. Using reference TRBV7-6 and TRBJ2-7 for the parts outside the CDR3, the full variable domain is GAGVSQSPRYKVTKRGQDVALRCDPISGHVSLYWYRQALGQGPEFLTYFNYEAQQDKSGLPNDRFSAERPEGSISTLTIQRTEQRDSAMYRCASSSGQGAYEQYFGPGTRLTVT.

The chain recombines TRBV11-2 with TRBJ2-7, with 7 positions matching TRBD2. V lost 1 base, J lost 3 bases, and 6 bases stayed unmatched. There are 15 residues in the CDR3. Germline V CDR1 and CDR2: SGHAT, FQNNGV. The CDR3 reads CASSLAGSGYYEQYF. The DNA of the CDR3 is TGTGCCAGCAGCTTAGCGGGTAGCGGGTACTACGAGCAGTACTTC.

As DNA, the CDR3 is TGTGCCAGTAGTTCGACAGGGCGGGAAAAACTGTTTTTT. Residues: CASSSTGREKLFF. The chain has TRBV19 and TRBJ1-4, with 7 bases identical to TRBD1. After removal of 5 bases from V and 8 bases from J, the junction contained 5 bases not matched to a gene. Germline V lookup: CDR1 LNHDA, CDR2 SQIVND (reference sequence). The CDR3 contains 13 residues.

The chain couples TRBV19 to TRBJ2-2; 12 bases are a match to TRBD2. The CDR3 covers 16 residues. The V segment lost 5 bases and the J segment 5 bases; nucleotides outside the gene matches: 6. CDR1 and CDR2 from the germline V gene are LNHDA and SQIVND (reference sequence). The CDR3 loop is CASSPTSGGGTGELFF. CDR3 in DNA: TGTGCCAGTAGTCCGACTAGCGGGGGTGGGACCGGGGAGCTGTTTTTT.

CDR3 coding DNA: TGTGCCAGCAGCCAAGACGGTCCTGGGACCCAGTACTTC. Translated, it gives CASSQDGPGTQYF. The gene calls are TRBV3-1 (or the pseudogene TRBV3-2) and TRBJ2-5; D is uncertain. CDR3 length: 13 residues. Looked up from germline, CDR1 is LGHDT and CDR2 is YNNKEL (reference sequence). V dropped 0 bases and J dropped 7 bases, with 9 bases sitting between them.

CDR3 DNA: TGTGCCAGCAACTCGATGGTGGGGCTACGGAACACTGAAGCTTTCTTT. Protein sequence: CASNSMVGLRNTEAFF. The chain recombines TRBV7-9 with TRBJ1-1, with D possibly matching TRBD1 (5 bases). V dropped 7 bases and J dropped 1 base, with 19 bases sitting between them. The V gene's germline CDR1 is SEHNR and CDR2 FQNEAQ (reference sequence). The length of the CDR3 is 16 residues.

The genes are TRBV5-4 and TRBJ1-1; 8 bases agree with TRBD1. CDR3 length: 13 residues. Germline trimming cut 2 bases from V and 11 bases from J; bases unmatched to any gene: 8. From germline, CDR1 is SGHNT and CDR2 YYREEE (reference sequence). CDR3 sequence (DNA): TGTGCCAGCAGCTTCCAGGGGGCTTCAGGGGCTTTCTTT. This sequence encodes CASSFQGASGAFF. Combining the CDR3 with reference TRBV5-4 and TRBJ1-1 gives the whole variable domain ETGVTQSPTHLIKTRGQQVTLRCSSQSGHNTVSWYQQALGQGPQFIFQYYREEENGRGNFPPRFSGLQFPNYSSELNVNALELDDSALYLCASSFQGASGAFFGQGTRLTVV.

This chain uses TRBV3-1 (or the pseudogene TRBV3-2) with TRBJ1-1; D ambiguous. Deletions cut 2 bases from V and 1 base from J, with 8 bases between. Germline loops: CDR1 LGHDT, CDR2 YNNKEL (reference sequence). The CDR3 runs 14 residues. The CDR3 DNA is TGTGCCAGCAGCCAATTTCGGGCGAACACTGAAGCTTTCTTT. This translates into CASSQFRANTEAFF.

The chain joins TRBV10-3 to TRBJ2-7; TRBD2 matches 9 bases. CDR1 is ENHRY, CDR2 SYGVKD, per germline. J gave up 2 bases and V 0 bases, and 2 bases lay outside the gene matches. This CDR3 comprises 15 residues. The CDR3 loop is CAISESSGGPYEQYF. The CDR3 nucleotides are TGTGCCATCAGTGAGTCTAGCGGGGGTCCCTACGAGCAGTACTTC.

The rearrangement joins TRBV10-3 to TRBJ1-2; unclear D gene. The V gene lost 2 bases and the J gene lost 6 bases, with 10 bases spanning the gap. CDR3 length: 13 residues. Germline CDR1 and CDR2: ENHRY and SYGVKD. DNA of the CDR3: TGTGCCATCAGTGAGGGAGAAATGGATGGCTACACCTTC. It encodes CAISEGEMDGYTF.

The rearrangement joins TRBV9 to TRBJ2-7, with 7 bases lining up with TRBD1. Germline V gene data show CDR1 as SGDLS and CDR2 as YYNGEE. CDR3 length: 14 amino acids. J lost 5 bases, V lost 0 bases, and 5 bases had no gene match. The CDR3 DNA reads as TGTGCCAGCAGCGTAGTGGACAGGAGTGACGAGCAGTACTTC. Its translation: CASSVVDRSDEQYF.

The gene calls are TRBV5-8 and TRBJ1-2; the match to TRBD1 covers 10 bases. Germline V gene sequence: CDR1 SGHTS, CDR2 YDEGEE. The junction had 6 bases not matched to a gene; V was cut back by 4 bases and J by 3 bases. The CDR3 extends over 15 amino acids. The CDR3 DNA sequence: TGTGCCAGCAGCCCAAGGACAGGGGGGTACTATGGCTACACCTTC. Protein sequence: CASSPRTGGYYGYTF.

The rearrangement uses TRBV19 and TRBJ1-5, with TRBD1 matching 11 bases. The CDR3 is 16 residues long. Germline assignment: CDR1 LNHDA and CDR2 SQIVND (reference sequence). With 9 bases clipped from V and 0 bases from J, the junction kept 7 bases outside the gene matches. Here the CDR3 DNA reads TGTGCCAGCCAGGACAGGGGGCCGGGTAGCAATCAGCCCCAGCATTTT. As protein: CASQDRGPGSNQPQHF.

V is TRBV28 and J is TRBJ1-2; perhaps TRBD1 as D (5 bases). CDR3 length: 14 residues. V lost 3 bases, J lost 3 bases, and 11 bases lay in between. Germline loops: CDR1 MDHEN, CDR2 SYDVKM. This chain's CDR3 is CASSFGGPDYGYTF. The CDR3 coding sequence is TGTGCCAGCAGTTTCGGGGGTCCCGACTATGGCTACACCTTC.

The rearrangement joins TRBV14 to TRBJ2-3, with TRBD1 as a possible D gene (5 bases). The CDR3 totals 14 residues. Germline CDR1 SGHDN, CDR2 FVKESK. Trimming pared 4 bases from V and 4 bases from J, leaving 12 bases between. The CDR3 loop reads CASSLQRGPDTQYF. CDR3 coding DNA: TGTGCCAGCAGCCTCCAAAGGGGCCCAGATACGCAGTATTTT.

J is TRBJ1-1 and V is TRBV27; D gene unclear. Germline CDR1 is MNHEY and CDR2 is SMNVEV (reference sequence). The germline V and J ends were trimmed by 6 bases and 11 bases, with 13 bases remaining between them. The length of the CDR3 is 11 residues. The CDR3 sequence is CASSLGRTAFF. The CDR3 DNA reads TGTGCCAGCAGCCTGGGAAGAACTGCTTTCTTT.

The chain has TRBV7-2 and TRBJ2-7; D is unclear. This CDR3 contains 13 residues. Trimming shortened V by 10 bases and J by 3 bases, and 16 bases separated the two germline ends. Germline V gene sequence: CDR1 SGHTA, CDR2 FQGNSA. In nucleotides, the CDR3 is TGTGCCACCACCATTGCTGGCGGCTACGAGCAGTACTTC. This gives the protein CATTIAGGYEQYF.

The chain joins TRBV5-6 to TRBJ1-6; TRBD1 matches at 7 bases. V lost 4 bases, J lost 4 bases, and 5 bases stayed unmatched. The CDR3 runs to 15 residues. CDR1 and CDR2 from the germline V gene are SGHDT and YYEEEE. The CDR3 nucleotides read TGTGCCAGCAGCCCGACAGGGACATATAATTCACCCCTCCACTTT. Amino acids: CASSPTGTYNSPLHF.

The chain couples TRBV5-1 to TRBJ2-2; maybe TRBD1 (5 bases). Trimming took off 4 bases at V and 5 bases at J, with 15 bases between the two ends. The CDR3 runs 15 residues. Germline CDR1 reads SGHRS; CDR2 reads YFSETQ. CDR3 nucleotide sequence: TGCGCCAGCAGCCCGGACCCAGGGCAGACCGGGGAGCTGTTTTTT. Translated, it gives CASSPDPGQTGELFF. The full variable domain, rest sourced from reference TRBV5-1 and TRBJ2-2, is KAGVTQTPRYLIKTRGQQVTLSCSPISGHRSVSWYQQTPGQGLQFLFEYFSETQRNKGNFPGRFSGRQFSNSRSEMNVSTLELGDSALYLCASSPDPGQTGELFFGEGSRLTVL.